The 3 T cell receptor beta chains reported below all come from one sample, sequenced in a study of early T cells in non-severe SARS-CoV-2 infection (dated by TCRdb to 2020 to 2022). The library was generated by 5' RACE. Sequencing used a NextSeq 500. TCRdb ran its own pipeline on the public reads, namely fastp trimming at Q25 and MiXCR clone calling, and kept in-frame beta chains. Each record represents a unique CDR3 protein, reported with the most common genes and DNA among its rows. The sample table holds over 80,000 distinct CDR3 sequences, of which 14% were seen once. The biggest ten clones account for 10% to 11% of the sample. The specimen was whole blood. Receptor source: an adult who was a healthcare worker with PCR-confirmed SARS-CoV-2 infection or an uninfected control (not recorded which).

In this sample, this clonotype turned up a few times. Compared with germline, one end of the junction differs, possibly owing to a read error. The CDR3 spells CASSGPLRTGKRF. The CDR3 DNA reads as TGTGCCAGCAGTGGCCCCCTCAGGACAGGGAAGAGGTTC. This chain links TRBV28 with TRBJ2-7, with TRBD1 identical over 8 bases. CDR1 MDHEN and CDR2 SYDVKM come from the germline V gene. This CDR3 comprises 13 residues.

The CDR3 bases are TGTGCCAGCATTCGCGGGCAGGATGGATTGGCTTTCTTT. This gives the protein CASIRGQDGLAFF. The chain uses TRBV6-2 or TRBV6-3 and TRBJ1-1, with unresolved D. V was cut by 7 bases and J by 11 bases, with 20 bases left in between. CDR1 MNHEY and CDR2 SVGEGT come from the germline V gene. The CDR3 length is 13 residues.

The genes are TRBV29-1 and TRBJ2-1; 9 bases fit TRBD1. The germline gives CDR1 SQVTM, CDR2 ANQGSEA. The CDR3 is made up of 13 amino acids. The ends lost 6 bases at V and 10 bases at J; junction bases unmatched: 10. In DNA, the CDR3 is TGCAGCGTCTCCCGGACAGGGGACGGGGAGCAGTTCTTC. The encoded protein is CSVSRTGDGEQFF.